This T cell receptor (beta chain) was recovered during a study of PD-1 blockade in classical Hodgkin lymphoma. Study at large: Once every 2 weeks, patients received intravenous nivolumab at 3 mg/kg. Study-wide findings and caveats: In CD4+ cells, TCR diversity went up significantly by C4D1, but in CD8+ cells it did not. Baseline TCR diversity was reportedly lower in newly diagnosed patients than in healthy donors. It was reported as lower still in relapsed/refractory patients.

This clone occurred a few times. The antigen remains unidentified. Germline CDR1 reads SNHLY; CDR2 reads FYNNEI. V lost 4 bases, J lost 2 bases, and 12 bases lay in between. This CDR3 spans 15 amino acids. Assay: immunoSEQ multiplex PCR; the TCRdb copy retains only in-frame clones and omits some. The sample has tens of thousands of clones, about 72% seen once. The time point here: cycle 4 day 1 (C4D1), after 6 weeks of nivolumab. Brentuximab vedotin exposure varied, and every patient relapsed after autologous stem cell transplantation. The chain is built from TRBV2 and TRBJ1-3; D gene unclear. This clonotype was obtained from a human donor with classical Hodgkin lymphoma. The sample consisted of peripheral blood mononuclear cells (PBMCs), taken before the fourth cycle of nivolumab. The CDR3: CASSVEGPPGNTIYF. The CDR3 DNA reads TGTGCCAGCAGTGTCGAGGGTCCACCTGGAAACACCATATATTTT.